A selection of T cell receptor beta chains follows, all from one sample in a study of cytomegalovirus exposure and HLA in healthy donors. Only in-frame clones appear in the TCRdb table, and some are missing; sequencing was by immunoSEQ multiplex PCR. The repertoire holds roughly 77,000 clones, with 10% as singletons. Source material: PBMCs. Receptors originate from a man between 60 and 75 years old in good health and CMV-seropositive. CDR3s include the opening cysteine and the closing phenylalanine or tryptophan. The D gene is left open where the match is weak. Clone sizes are given selectively: once, few, many, or a class where the clone is expanded.

J gene | clone size | V gene | D gene | CDR3 DNA | CDR3 protein
TRBJ2-3 | few | TRBV30 | . | TGTGCCTGGGGGGGGTTACGCACAGATACGCAGTATTTT | CAWGGLRTDTQYF
TRBJ2-1 | . | TRBV12-5 | TRBD2 | TGTGCTAGTGGTTTTCGGTCGACTAGCGGGAGCTCCAATGAGCAGTTCTTC | CASGFRSTSGSSNEQFF
TRBJ2-1 | . | TRBV7-6 | TRBD2 | TGTGCCAGCAGCGCACGACTAGCGGGAGACAATGAGCAGTTCTTC | CASSARLAGDNEQFF
TRBJ2-5 | . | TRBV7-2 | TRBD2 | TGTGCCAGCAGCCAAATAGTGCCGAGCGGGGACGAGACCCAGTACTTC | CASSQIVPSGDETQYF
TRBJ1-5 | few | TRBV27 | . | TGTGCCAGCAGTTTCTCAGGGGTAAATCAGCCCCAGCATTTT | CASSFSGVNQPQHF
TRBJ2-7 | . | TRBV4-1 | . | TGCGCCAGCAGCCAAGACCCCGGACAGGGCCGGGGGGATTACGAGCAGTACTTC | CASSQDPGQGRGDYEQYF
TRBJ2-7 | few | TRBV7-8 | . | TGTGCCAGCAGCTTTGAGCGTAAAGGCTACGAGCAGTACTTC | CASSFERKGYEQYF
TRBJ2-1 | . | TRBV6-5 | . | TGTGCCAGCAGTTACAGTCACAGGGTCGACAATGAGCAGTTCTTC | CASSYSHRVDNEQFF
TRBJ2-2 | . | TRBV27 | . | TGTGCCAGCAGTCCCTGGGGGGGGCGGAACACCGGGGAGCTGTTTTTT | CASSPWGGRNTGELFF
TRBJ1-5 | . | TRBV27 | . | TGTGCCAGTAGGGAGGGGGGGGGCTTTAATCAGCCCCAGCATTTT | CASREGGGFNQPQHF
TRBJ2-1 | few | TRBV30 | TRBD2 | TGTGCCTGGAGTGTAGGACTAGCGGGCTACAATGAGCAGTTCTTC | CAWSVGLAGYNEQFF
TRBJ2-3 | . | TRBV5-1 | . | TGCGCCAGCGAACAGGGGGGGACGCAGTATTTT | CASEQGGTQYF
TRBJ1-2 | . | TRBV14 | . | TGTGCCAGCAGAGAAGAAGGGACGGGAGACTATGGCTACACCTTC | CASREEGTGDYGYTF
TRBJ1-2 | few | TRBV6-4 | . | TGTGCCAGCAGTGTCCACGGCGGAACGGGAGGCTACACCTTC | CASSVHGGTGGYTF
TRBJ1-4 | . | TRBV5-4 | . | TGTGCCAGCAGTCCACAGGGAACTAATGAAAAACTGTTTTTT | CASSPQGTNEKLFF
TRBJ1-1 | . | TRBV7-2 | TRBD1 | TGTGCCAGCAGCCAACAGGGGGCTGGAACTGAAGCTTTCTTT | CASSQQGAGTEAFF
TRBJ2-7 | . | TRBV5-1 | . | TGCGCCAGCAGCCCGGGGGGGACAGATACTTACGAGCAGTACTTC | CASSPGGTDTYEQYF
TRBJ1-1 | few | TRBV19 | . | TGTGCCAGTAGTATCGAGTGGGCCACTGAAGCTTTCTTT | CASSIEWATEAFF
TRBJ2-7 | few | TRBV28 | TRBD2 | TGTGCCAGCACCCCTCTAGCGGATCAGACCTACGAGCAGTACTTC | CASTPLADQTYEQYF
TRBJ2-3 | few | TRBV7-3 | TRBD2 | TGTGCCAGCAGCCCTCGGTCGGGGGGGCCAGATACGCAGTATTTT | CASSPRSGGPDTQYF
TRBJ1-2 | few | TRBV19 | TRBD1 | TGTGCCAGTAGTCTCCCGACAGGGGGCGCGTCGGGCTACACCTTC | CASSLPTGGASGYTF
TRBJ2-7 | . | TRBV6-1 | TRBD2 | TGTGCCACCACCGGGACTAGCGTATACGAGCAGTACTTC | CATTGTSVYEQYF
TRBJ1-1 | . | TRBV10-1 | TRBD1 | TGCGCCAGCACTCCCGGGACAGCCAACACTGAAGCTTTCTTT | CASTPGTANTEAFF